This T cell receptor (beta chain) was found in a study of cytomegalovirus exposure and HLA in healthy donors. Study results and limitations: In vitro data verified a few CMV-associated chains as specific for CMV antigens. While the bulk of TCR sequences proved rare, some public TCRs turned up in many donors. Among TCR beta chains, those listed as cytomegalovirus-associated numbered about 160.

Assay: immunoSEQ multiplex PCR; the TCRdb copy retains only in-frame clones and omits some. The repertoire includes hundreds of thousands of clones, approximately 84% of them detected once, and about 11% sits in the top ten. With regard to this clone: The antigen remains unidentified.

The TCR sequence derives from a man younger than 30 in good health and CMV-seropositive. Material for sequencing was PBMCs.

DNA of the CDR3: TGTGCCAGCAGCGTTCCGTCCTTCTACTCCTACAATGAGCAGTTCTTC. Residues: CASSVPSFYSYNEQFF. The chain links TRBV7-8 to TRBJ2-1; D is uncertain. Germline V gives CDR1 SGHVS, CDR2 FQNEAQ. The CDR3 spans 16 residues. V lost 5 bases and J lost 0, with 14 bases in between. The whole variable domain, remainder taken from reference TRBV7-8 and TRBJ2-1, is GAGVSQSPRYKVAKRGQDVALRCDPISGHVSLFWYQQALGQGPEFLTYFQNEAQLDKSGLPSDRFFAERPEGSVSTLKIQRTQQEDSAVYLCASSVPSFYSYNEQFFGPGTRLTVL.